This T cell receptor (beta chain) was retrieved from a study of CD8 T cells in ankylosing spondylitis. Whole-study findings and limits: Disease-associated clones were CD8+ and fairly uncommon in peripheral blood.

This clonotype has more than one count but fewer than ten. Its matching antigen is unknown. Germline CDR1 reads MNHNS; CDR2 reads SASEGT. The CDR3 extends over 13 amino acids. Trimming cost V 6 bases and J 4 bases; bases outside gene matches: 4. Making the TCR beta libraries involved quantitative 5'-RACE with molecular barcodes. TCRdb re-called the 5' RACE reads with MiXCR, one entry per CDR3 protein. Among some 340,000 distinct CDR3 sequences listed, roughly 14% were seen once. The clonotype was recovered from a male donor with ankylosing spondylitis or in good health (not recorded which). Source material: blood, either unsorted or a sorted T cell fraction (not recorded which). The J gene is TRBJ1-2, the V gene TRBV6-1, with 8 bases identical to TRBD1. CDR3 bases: TGTGCCAGCAGAGACAGGGGAACCTATGGCTACACCTTC. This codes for CASRDRGTYGYTF.